The TCR beta chain described here comes from a study of T cell repertoires in cytomegalovirus infection. Whole-study context: It was recently identified HLA-C-restricted and well-studied HLA-B-restricted CMV epitopes that the study used. Both CMV infection and a matching HLA type were indicated by public TCR beta signatures.

Study conclusions and caveats: Clonotypes of TCR beta that were HLA-C-restricted and CMV-specific dominated the ex vivo response.

About this clonotype: The antigen is unknown.

TCRdb processed the reads anew with MiXCR; each CDR3 protein has one entry. The table includes fewer than 900,000 distinct CDR3 sequences, about 28% detected once. The origin of this receptor is a human donor in good health (CMV status not recorded). Some clones in this sample may be carry-over from other donors' samples. The sequences come from cultured CD8+ T cells from PBMCs, collected from culture after CMV antigen stimulation.

The CDR3 spells CASSYSHSYSNQPQHF. CDR3 coding DNA: TGTGCCAGTAGCTATTCACACAGTTATAGCAATCAGCCCCAGCATTTT. The chain combines TRBV19 with TRBJ1-5; no definite D call. Germline CDR1 and CDR2: LNHDA and SQIVND (reference sequence). This CDR3 is built from 16 residues. Deletions cut 6 bases from V and 0 bases from J, with 15 bases between.